These T cell receptor beta chains were read from a single sample in a study of blood T cell repertoires in COVID-19. The table came from immunoSEQ multiplex PCR; TCRdb's copy has only in-frame clones and leaves some out. The sample yields more than 250,000 clones, around 88% seen once. Sequencing was carried out using peripheral blood. These receptors came from a woman in her forties or fifties with acute or convalescent COVID-19. CDR3s include the opening cysteine and the closing phenylalanine or tryptophan. D genes are given only for firm matches. Size is omitted from some rows. Given values are once, few, many or a class for expanded clones.

v_gene	d_gene	j_gene	abundance	CDR3aa	CDR3nt
TRBV18	TRBD2	TRBJ2-3	once	CASSPPGTSGSTDTQYF	TGTGCCAGCTCACCCCCTGGGACTAGCGGGAGCACAGATACGCAGTATTTT
TRBV5-1	TRBD1	TRBJ2-5	.	CASQVQGAEETQYF	TGCGCCTCACAGGTGCAGGGGGCGGAAGAGACCCAGTACTTC
TRBV11-3	TRBD1	TRBJ1-1	.	CASSLRTGGTEAFF	TGTGCCAGCAGCTTGCGGACAGGGGGCACTGAAGCTTTCTTT
TRBV19	.	TRBJ2-1	.	CASTGGLASSYNEQFF	TGTGCCAGTACAGGGGGGCTGGCCTCCTCCTACAATGAGCAGTTCTTC
TRBV28	.	TRBJ2-2	.	CASRPQGTGELFF	TGTGCCAGCAGACCCCAGGGGACCGGGGAGCTGTTTTTT
TRBV14	TRBD1	TRBJ2-6	few	CASARLGQTWANVLTF	TGTGCCAGCGCCAGGCTGGGACAGACCTGGGCCAACGTCCTGACTTTC
TRBV9	.	TRBJ2-3	.	CASSVGAIGTDTQYF	TGTGCCAGCAGCGTAGGGGCGATCGGCACAGATACGCAGTATTTT
TRBV7-3	.	TRBJ2-7	.	CASSLGPGREQYF	TGTGCCAGCAGCTTAGGTCCTGGGAGGGAGCAGTACTTC
TRBV27	TRBD1	TRBJ2-7	.	CASSQRTGLQEQYF	TGTGCCAGCAGTCAACGGACAGGGCTTCAAGAGCAGTACTTC
TRBV10-3	TRBD2	TRBJ2-1	.	CAISDLLAGDYNEQFF	TGTGCCATCAGTGATTTACTAGCGGGAGACTACAATGAGCAGTTCTTC
TRBV7-2	.	TRBJ1-2	.	CASSLSPGWDGYTF	TGTGCCAGCAGCTTATCACCCGGGTGGGATGGCTACACCTTC
TRBV19	TRBD2	TRBJ2-1	.	CASSATSGRYNEQFF	TGTGCCAGTAGTGCCACTAGCGGGAGGTACAATGAGCAGTTCTTC
TRBV7-3	TRBD2	TRBJ2-1	.	CASSFLPGGYNEQFF	TGTGCCAGCAGCTTTCTCCCGGGAGGGTACAATGAGCAGTTCTTC
TRBV4-1	.	TRBJ2-1	few	CASSQPRNAYNEQFF	TGCGCCAGCAGCCAACCTAGAAACGCATACAATGAGCAGTTCTTC
TRBV28	TRBD2	TRBJ2-1	.	CASSLLAGPSYNEQFF	TGTGCCAGCAGTTTACTAGCGGGCCCCTCCTACAATGAGCAGTTCTTC
TRBV2	.	TRBJ2-1	once	CASSPTGFGEQFF	TGTGCCAGCAGCCCCACAGGGTTCGGGGAGCAGTTCTTC
TRBV7-2	.	TRBJ2-7	.	CASSLFPGALSYEQYF	TGTGCCAGCAGCTTATTTCCGGGAGCCCTCTCCTACGAGCAGTACTTC
TRBV7-4	.	TRBJ2-4	.	CASILGRETKNIQYF	TGTGCCAGCATCCTAGGGCGGGAAACCAAAAACATTCAGTACTTC
TRBV29-1	.	TRBJ2-3	.	CSVDVGGDSTDTQYF	TGCAGCGTTGACGTTGGCGGGGACAGCACAGATACGCAGTATTTT
TRBV15	TRBD2	TRBJ2-4	.	CATSRLGQGRLAGDKNIQYF	TGTGCCACCAGCAGACTGGGACAGGGAAGACTAGCGGGGGACAAAAACATTCAGTACTTC
TRBV19	TRBD1	TRBJ2-7	once	CASSRSWGQGIYEQYF	TGTGCCAGTAGTAGGAGCTGGGGACAGGGAATCTACGAGCAGTACTTC
TRBV6-5	TRBD1	TRBJ1-1	.	CASSDRDTEAFF	TGTGCCAGCAGCGACAGGGACACTGAAGCTTTCTTT
TRBV9	TRBD2	TRBJ2-5	.	CASSVGSAGGNQETQYF	TGTGCCAGCAGCGTAGGATCGGCGGGAGGGAACCAAGAGACCCAGTACTTC
TRBV7-9	TRBD1	TRBJ1-4	.	CASSLGTGGVEKLFF	TGTGCCAGCAGCCTCGGGACAGGGGGCGTTGAAAAACTGTTTTTT
TRBV5-1	TRBD2	TRBJ2-7	.	CASSLSPGTRSSEQYF	TGCGCCAGCAGCCTCTCTCCCGGGACTAGGTCATCCGAGCAGTACTTC
TRBV11-3	.	TRBJ2-3	.	CASSLAPGTDTQYF	TGTGCCAGCAGCTTAGCGCCAGGCACAGATACGCAGTATTTT
TRBV7-2	TRBD1	TRBJ1-1	.	CASSLDAGGHTEAFF	TGTGCCAGCAGCTTAGATGCAGGGGGCCACACTGAAGCTTTCTTT
TRBV27	TRBD1	TRBJ2-1	once	CASSFSARDRGFNEQFF	TGTGCCAGCAGTTTCTCCGCCCGGGACAGGGGATTTAATGAGCAGTTCTTC
TRBV28	.	TRBJ2-7	.	CASSPSGGGEVYEQYF	TGTGCCAGCAGTCCCTCCGGTGGAGGGGAGGTCTACGAGCAGTACTTC
TRBV9	.	TRBJ1-2	.	CASSNRDYGYTF	TGTGCCAGCAGCAACAGGGACTATGGCTACACCTTC
TRBV4-1	TRBD2	TRBJ2-7	once	CASSQTSGRSSYEQYF	TGCGCCAGCAGCCAAACTAGCGGGAGATCATCCTACGAGCAGTACTTC
TRBV4-1	.	TRBJ2-1	.	CASSQGTTYNEQFF	TGCGCCAGCAGCCAAGGGACAACCTACAATGAGCAGTTCTTC
TRBV3-1/TRBV3-2	.	TRBJ1-1	.	CASSQDWGGAAMNTEAFF	TGTGCCAGCAGCCAAGATTGGGGGGGCGCAGCCATGAACACTGAAGCTTTCTTT
TRBV19	TRBD1	TRBJ1-1	.	CASTPSRGQGTEAFF	TGTGCCAGTACCCCGAGCAGGGGGCAAGGGACTGAAGCTTTCTTT
TRBV4-1	.	TRBJ2-7	.	CASSHRGGPGPYEQYF	TGCGCCAGCAGTCATAGGGGCGGACCCGGCCCCTACGAGCAGTACTTC
TRBV4-2	.	TRBJ1-2	.	CASSQVVTGMEYGYTF	TGTGCCAGCAGCCAAGTAGTAACAGGGATGGAATATGGCTACACCTTC
TRBV9	TRBD2	TRBJ2-7	few	CASSVGGLGYEQYF	TGTGCCAGCAGCGTAGGTGGACTAGGGTACGAGCAGTACTTC
TRBV19	.	TRBJ2-7	once	CASSVREIYEQYF	TGTGCCAGTAGTGTGCGGGAAATCTACGAGCAGTACTTC
TRBV6-2/TRBV6-3	TRBD2	TRBJ2-1	.	CASSHLAGAFNEQFF	TGTGCCAGCAGCCACTTAGCGGGAGCGTTCAATGAGCAGTTCTTC
TRBV5-4	.	TRBJ2-3	.	CASSRPGDTQYF	TGTGCCAGCAGCAGACCCGGGGATACGCAGTATTTT
TRBV7-9	TRBD2	TRBJ2-7	.	CASSFSGSYEQYF	TGTGCCAGCAGTTTTAGCGGGAGCTACGAGCAGTACTTC
TRBV24-1	.	TRBJ2-5	once	CATSDPSTGNQETQYF	TGTGCCACCAGTGACCCATCGACAGGAAACCAAGAGACCCAGTACTTC